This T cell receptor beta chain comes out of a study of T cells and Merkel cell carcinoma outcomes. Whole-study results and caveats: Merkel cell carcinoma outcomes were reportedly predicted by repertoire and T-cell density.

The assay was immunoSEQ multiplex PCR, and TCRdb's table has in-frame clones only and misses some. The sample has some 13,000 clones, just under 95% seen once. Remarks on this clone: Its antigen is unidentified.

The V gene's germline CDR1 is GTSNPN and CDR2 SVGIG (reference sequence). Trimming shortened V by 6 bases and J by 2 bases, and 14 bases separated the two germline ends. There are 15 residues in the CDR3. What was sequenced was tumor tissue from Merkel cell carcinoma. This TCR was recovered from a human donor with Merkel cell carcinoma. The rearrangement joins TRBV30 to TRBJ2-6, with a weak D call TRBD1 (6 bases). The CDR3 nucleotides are TGTGCCTGCAACACCGGGACAACTGGGGCCAACGTCCTGACTTTC. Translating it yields CACNTGTTGANVLTF.